The text below deals with one TCR beta chain. This entry comes from a study of Graves' ophthalmopathy and Graves' hyperthyroidism. Per the germline V gene, CDR1 is DFQATT and CDR2 is SNEGSKA (reference sequence). Trimming left V 1 base short and J 7 bases short, with 13 bases between. The CDR3 runs 13 residues. Using RNA transcripts, the TCR beta CDR3 regions were amplified. First-round RT-PCR with HTBI primers preceded a second-round multiplex PCR. TCRdb re-called the multiplex PCR reads through MiXCR, storing one row per CDR3 protein. The table lists hundreds of thousands of distinct CDR3 sequences, 20% to 25% of them singletons, with more than 5.5% in the top ten.

The sequenced sample was peripheral blood. This chain joins TRBV20-1 and TRBJ1-1, with a weak D call TRBD1 (6 bases). The source of this sequence is a woman younger than 30 with stable Graves' hyperthyroidism. Some clones in this sample may be carry-over from other donors' samples. CDR3 in DNA: TGCAGTGCTAGAGCACAGGGTACGGTTGAAGCTTTCTTT. Protein: CSARAQGTVEAFF.